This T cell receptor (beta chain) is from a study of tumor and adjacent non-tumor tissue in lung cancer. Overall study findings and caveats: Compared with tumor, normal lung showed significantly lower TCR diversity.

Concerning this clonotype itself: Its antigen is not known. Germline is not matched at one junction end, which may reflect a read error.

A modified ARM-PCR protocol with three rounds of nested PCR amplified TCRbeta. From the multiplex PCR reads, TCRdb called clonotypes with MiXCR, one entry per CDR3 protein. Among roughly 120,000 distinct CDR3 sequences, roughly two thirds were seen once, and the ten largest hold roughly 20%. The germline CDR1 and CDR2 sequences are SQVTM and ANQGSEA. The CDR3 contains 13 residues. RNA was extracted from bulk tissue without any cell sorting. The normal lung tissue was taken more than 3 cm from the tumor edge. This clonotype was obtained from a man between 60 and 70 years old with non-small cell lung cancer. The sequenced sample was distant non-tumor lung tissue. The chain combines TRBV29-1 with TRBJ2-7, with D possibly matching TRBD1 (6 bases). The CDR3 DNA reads TGCAGCGTTGGGGGAGTGGGGGCGGACGAGCAGCACTTC. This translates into CSVGGVGADEQHF.